The source of this T cell receptor (beta chain) is a study of regulatory T cells in long-lasting Graves disease. General observations from the study: The persistent group shared 3,000 or so public clonotypes, more than the 966 shared by new patients.

CDR1 is LGHDT and CDR2 is YNNKEL in the germline V gene (reference sequence). This CDR3 is 13 amino acids long. V was trimmed by 1 base and J by 3 bases, leaving 7 bases between them. The time point denotes: newly diagnosed GD, antithyroid drugs for less than 3 months. PBMCs were the source of the RNA used for TCR sequencing. Graves' disease was diagnosed by American Thyroid Association guidelines. The table lists this clonotype with many counts. No antigen is known for it. CDR3-region Arm-PCR and iRepertoire HTBI primers produced the TCR beta libraries. From the multiplex PCR reads, TCRdb called clonotypes with MiXCR, one entry per CDR3 protein. The profile shows approximately 540,000 distinct CDR3 sequences, around 11% of them singletons. The sample also formed part of further work on T cells in Graves' hyperthyroidism and ophthalmopathy. From that study: Patients aged 18 to 65 had newly diagnosed hyperthyroidism of under 2 months' duration. TCR CDR3 regions were first amplified by RT-PCR with HTBI primers.

The TCR sequence derives from a young woman with Graves disease. This chain connects TRBV3-1 to TRBJ2-7; D is unclear. The material sequenced was peripheral blood mononuclear cells (PBMCs), taken at new diagnosis, from a patient treated with antithyroid drugs. The CDR3 region is CASSQGVFYEQYF. In nucleotides, the CDR3 is TGTGCCAGCAGCCAAGGGGTATTCTACGAGCAGTACTTC.